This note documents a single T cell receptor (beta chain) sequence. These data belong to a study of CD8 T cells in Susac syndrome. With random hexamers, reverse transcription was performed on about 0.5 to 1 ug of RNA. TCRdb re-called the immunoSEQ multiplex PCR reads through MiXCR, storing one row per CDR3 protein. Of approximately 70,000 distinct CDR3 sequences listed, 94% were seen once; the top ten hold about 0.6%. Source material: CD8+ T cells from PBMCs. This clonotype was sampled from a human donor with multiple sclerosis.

The CDR3 DNA reads TGTGCCAGCAGTGATACCAACACCGGGGAGCTGTTTTTT. Translated, it gives CASSDTNTGELFF. The chain has TRBV25-1 and TRBJ2-2, with D uncertain. The CDR3 has 13 amino acids. V was trimmed by 3 bases and J by 2 bases, leaving 4 bases between them. The germline CDR1 and CDR2 sequences are MGHDK and SYGVNS.